The subject of this entry is one T cell receptor beta chain. Its antigen is as yet unknown. This sample is drawn from a study of cytomegalovirus exposure and HLA in healthy donors. About the study: In terms of ancestry, the Caucasian-associated cluster contained about 81% of the approximately 430 genotyped donors.

CDR1 is LNHDA, CDR2 SQIVND, per germline (reference sequence). V shed 3 bases and J shed 0 bases, with 12 bases lying between them. The CDR3 length is 16 residues. General study points: Highest at DRB1 and lowest at HLA-C, TCR association rates differed among HLA loci in a later analysis. One variant, a missense change in DCLRE1C, was linked in a later analysis to TCR beta V- and J-gene trimming. For cytomegalovirus status, the classifier reportedly gave diagnoses with high specificity and sensitivity.

With 60 Vbeta and 13 Jbeta primers, the PCR was carried out. The repertoire was sequenced with immunoSEQ multiplex PCR; TCRdb's copy has only in-frame clones and lacks some. The sample lists 150,000 to 200,000 clones, around four fifths seen once, with less than 1.1% in the top ten. The chain couples TRBV19 to TRBJ1-3; D is uncertain. This TCR came from a woman aged 40-49 years in good health and CMV-seronegative. Sequencing input: PBMCs. CDR3 nucleotides: TGTGCCAGTAGTATGTATCCGAGGCCCTCTGGAAACACCATATATTTT. It is translated as CASSMYPRPSGNTIYF.